What follows is one T cell receptor beta chain and its context. Sequencing used immunoSEQ multiplex PCR; TCRdb keeps in-frame clones, though not all of them. The sample includes some 670,000 clones, more than 80% of them seen just once. The data belong to a study of blood T cell repertoires in COVID-19. Study details: Samples of COVID-19 (acute and convalescent) were obtained from the United States, Italy and Spain.

The germline V gene encodes CDR1 PRHDT and CDR2 FYEKMQ (reference sequence). V dropped 0 bases and J dropped 6 bases, with 8 bases sitting between them. This CDR3 comprises 13 residues. Input material: peripheral blood. The V gene is TRBV13, the J gene TRBJ1-2; D is undetermined. This receptor was taken from a woman under 30 with acute or convalescent COVID-19. This chain's CDR3 is CASSLGRSHGYTF. DNA of the CDR3: TGTGCCAGCAGCTTAGGCCGGTCACATGGCTACACCTTC.